Listed below are T cell receptor beta chains from one sample, sequenced in a study of blood T cell repertoires in COVID-19. Clones were sequenced by immunoSEQ multiplex PCR, and TCRdb holds only the in-frame ones, with some missing. This sample has about 150,000 clones, with around 90% found just once. Sequenced sample: peripheral blood. The receptor set was obtained from a woman between 55 and 75 years old with active or convalescent COVID-19. CDR3s include the opening cysteine and the closing phenylalanine or tryptophan. Fields, in order: D gene, clone size, J gene, V gene, CDR3 protein, CDR3 DNA. A D gene is named only where the DNA matches it firmly. The listing skips clone size in some rows; elsewhere it reads once, few, many or a size class.

D gene: TRBD1; clone size: NA; J gene: TRBJ2-4; V gene: TRBV7-2; CDR3 protein: CASSSGQGGNIQYF; CDR3 DNA: TGTGCCAGCAGCTCGGGACAGGGGGGAAACATTCAGTACTTC
D gene: NA; clone size: NA; J gene: TRBJ2-3; V gene: TRBV18; CDR3 protein: CASSPQPLTGADTQYF; CDR3 DNA: TGTGCCAGCTCACCCCAGCCCCTAACCGGGGCAGATACGCAGTATTTT
D gene: NA; clone size: NA; J gene: TRBJ1-1; V gene: TRBV30; CDR3 protein: CAWRLDSYTEAFF; CDR3 DNA: TGTGCCTGGAGATTGGACAGTTACACTGAAGCTTTCTTT
D gene: TRBD2; clone size: NA; J gene: TRBJ2-2; V gene: TRBV6-6; CDR3 protein: CASSYSGLAPGELFF; CDR3 DNA: TGTGCCAGCAGTTACTCAGGACTAGCCCCCGGGGAGCTGTTTTTT
D gene: TRBD1; clone size: NA; J gene: TRBJ2-7; V gene: TRBV9; CDR3 protein: CASSVAVGQGVEQYF; CDR3 DNA: TGTGCCAGCAGCGTAGCCGTAGGACAGGGGGTCGAGCAGTACTTC
D gene: NA; clone size: NA; J gene: TRBJ1-2; V gene: TRBV25-1; CDR3 protein: CASSGTAFYGYTF; CDR3 DNA: TGTGCCAGCAGTGGGACAGCGTTCTATGGCTACACCTTC
D gene: TRBD1; clone size: NA; J gene: TRBJ1-1; V gene: TRBV19; CDR3 protein: CASSMSGTGDLNTEAFF; CDR3 DNA: TGTGCCAGTAGTATGAGCGGGACAGGGGACTTGAACACTGAAGCTTTCTTT
D gene: NA; clone size: NA; J gene: TRBJ1-1; V gene: TRBV19; CDR3 protein: CASSIGGSAAGDTEAFF; CDR3 DNA: TGTGCCAGTAGTATAGGAGGGAGCGCGGCGGGCGACACTGAAGCTTTCTTT
D gene: NA; clone size: once; J gene: TRBJ2-5; V gene: TRBV7-9; CDR3 protein: CASSLGQGQETQYF; CDR3 DNA: TGTGCCAGCAGCTTAGGGCAGGGCCAAGAGACCCAGTACTTC
D gene: NA; clone size: once; J gene: TRBJ1-6; V gene: TRBV5-1; CDR3 protein: CASSFRGENNSPLHF; CDR3 DNA: TGCGCCAGCAGCTTCCGTGGAGAGAATAATTCACCCCTCCACTTT
D gene: NA; clone size: NA; J gene: TRBJ1-4; V gene: TRBV7-9; CDR3 protein: CASRQGGEKLFF; CDR3 DNA: TGTGCCAGTAGGCAGGGAGGAGAAAAACTGTTTTTT
D gene: TRBD1; clone size: NA; J gene: TRBJ1-2; V gene: TRBV7-6; CDR3 protein: CASSPMTGGFYGYTF; CDR3 DNA: TGTGCCAGCAGCCCGATGACAGGGGGGTTCTATGGCTACACCTTC
D gene: TRBD1; clone size: NA; J gene: TRBJ1-4; V gene: TRBV7-6; CDR3 protein: CASSLLIPGQDNEKLFF; CDR3 DNA: TGTGCCAGCAGCTTACTCATCCCGGGACAGGATAATGAAAAACTGTTTTTT
D gene: NA; clone size: NA; J gene: TRBJ2-3; V gene: TRBV5-1; CDR3 protein: CASSLPQGPTDTQYF; CDR3 DNA: TGCGCCAGCAGCCTACCTCAGGGCCCCACAGATACGCAGTATTTT
D gene: NA; clone size: NA; J gene: TRBJ2-7; V gene: TRBV7-2; CDR3 protein: CASSSGGFYEQYF; CDR3 DNA: TGTGCCAGCAGCTCAGGGGGGTTCTACGAGCAGTACTTC
D gene: TRBD1; clone size: NA; J gene: TRBJ2-3; V gene: TRBV5-1; CDR3 protein: CASRFGQGRRTDTQYF; CDR3 DNA: TGCGCCAGCAGATTTGGACAGGGCCGTCGCACAGATACGCAGTATTTT
D gene: NA; clone size: NA; J gene: TRBJ2-7; V gene: TRBV4-3; CDR3 protein: CASSQEGPGQSYEQYF; CDR3 DNA: TGCGCCAGCAGCCAAGAGGGCCCCGGACAGTCCTACGAGCAGTACTTC
D gene: NA; clone size: NA; J gene: TRBJ2-2; V gene: TRBV6-2/TRBV6-3; CDR3 protein: CASSPGEAGSGELFF; CDR3 DNA: TGTGCCAGCAGCCCCGGTGAGGCCGGGAGCGGGGAGCTGTTTTTT
D gene: NA; clone size: NA; J gene: TRBJ1-2; V gene: TRBV3-1/TRBV3-2; CDR3 protein: CASSPSQGDYGYTF; CDR3 DNA: TGTGCCAGCAGCCCGTCGCAGGGTGACTATGGCTACACCTTC
D gene: NA; clone size: NA; J gene: TRBJ2-5; V gene: TRBV9; CDR3 protein: CASSEGHAGPQETQYF; CDR3 DNA: TGTGCCAGCAGCGAGGGTCATGCAGGGCCCCAAGAGACCCAGTACTTC
D gene: NA; clone size: NA; J gene: TRBJ1-2; V gene: TRBV7-3; CDR3 protein: CAGGFGTPGRDGYTF; CDR3 DNA: TGTGCCGGGGGATTCGGGACACCGGGGAGAGATGGCTACACCTTC
D gene: NA; clone size: NA; J gene: TRBJ2-7; V gene: TRBV15; CDR3 protein: CATSRDIISYEQYF; CDR3 DNA: TGTGCCACCAGCAGAGATATAATCTCCTACGAGCAGTACTTC